A single TCR beta chain is shown here with its context. The sample originates from a study of technical replicates of blood from a few donors. Generated by immunoSEQ multiplex PCR, the TCRdb table keeps only in-frame clones and is missing some. Seen here are tens of thousands of clones, 80% to 95% observed once, and the top ten hold 0.42%. Trimming removed 5 bases from V and 7 bases from J, with 18 bases in between. The CDR3 consists of 14 residues. Germline lookup yields CDR1 SGDLS and CDR2 YYNGEE. The sample taken for sequencing was T cells isolated from PBMCs. This TCR derives from a human donor in good health. The rearrangement joins TRBV9 to TRBJ1-2, with D maybe TRBD1 (5 bases). CDR3 residues: CASSGGSSLGGYTF. The CDR3 DNA follows: TGTGCCAGCAGTGGGGGGTCCTCTCTGGGTGGCTACACCTTC.